This record concerns one TCR beta chain sequence. In the study's own analysis: Amplified reference gene primers provided the basis for estimating nucleated cell counts. Clones were read by immunoSEQ multiplex PCR, and TCRdb kept only the in-frame ones, dropping some. V and J calls and clone size follow that table, whereas D and trimming were derived from the DNA. The repertoire holds over 100,000 clones, with more than 80% as singletons. These data belong to a study of blood T cell repertoires in COVID-19. As for the study in general: The analysed material was cDNA or gDNA that came from T cells, B-cell-depleted T cells, or PBMCs.

This CDR3 is built from 13 residues. V was shortened by 2 bases and J by 1 base, with 5 bases between the two germline ends. Germline V gives CDR1 SGHTA, CDR2 FQGNSA. The V and J genes are TRBV7-2 and TRBJ1-2; D is uncertain. The origin of this receptor is a human donor in a cohort sampled during active COVID-19. The sample consisted of peripheral blood. CDR3 sequence reads: CASSLPRNYGYTF. Here the CDR3 DNA reads TGTGCCAGCAGCTTACCCCGTAACTATGGCTACACCTTC. Full variable domain (rest looked up from reference TRBV7-2 and TRBJ1-2): GAGVSQSPSNKVTEKGKDVELRCDPISGHTALYWYRQSLGQGLEFLIYFQGNSAPDKSGLPSDRFSAERTGGSVSTLTIQRTQQEDSAVYLCASSLPRNYGYTFGSGTRLTVV.